This TCR beta chain was identified during a study of T cell responses to AZD1222 COVID-19 vaccine. Measured with immunoSEQ multiplex PCR; TCRdb has only the in-frame clones, and not every one. The table has about 140,000 clones, roughly 93% seen once. CDR3 length: 14 amino acids. V was clipped by 5 bases and J by 9 bases; unmatched bases: 1. Per germline, CDR1 SEHNR and CDR2 FQNEAQ (reference sequence). The sequencing here drew on peripheral blood, taken on day 0 of MenACWY control vaccination. The gene calls are TRBV7-9 and TRBJ2-1; the match to TRBD2 covers 16 bases. This sequence originates from an adult in good health. The CDR3 sequence is CASSGTSGRGEQFF. As DNA, the CDR3 is TGTGCCAGCAGCGGGACTAGCGGGAGGGGTGAGCAGTTCTTC.